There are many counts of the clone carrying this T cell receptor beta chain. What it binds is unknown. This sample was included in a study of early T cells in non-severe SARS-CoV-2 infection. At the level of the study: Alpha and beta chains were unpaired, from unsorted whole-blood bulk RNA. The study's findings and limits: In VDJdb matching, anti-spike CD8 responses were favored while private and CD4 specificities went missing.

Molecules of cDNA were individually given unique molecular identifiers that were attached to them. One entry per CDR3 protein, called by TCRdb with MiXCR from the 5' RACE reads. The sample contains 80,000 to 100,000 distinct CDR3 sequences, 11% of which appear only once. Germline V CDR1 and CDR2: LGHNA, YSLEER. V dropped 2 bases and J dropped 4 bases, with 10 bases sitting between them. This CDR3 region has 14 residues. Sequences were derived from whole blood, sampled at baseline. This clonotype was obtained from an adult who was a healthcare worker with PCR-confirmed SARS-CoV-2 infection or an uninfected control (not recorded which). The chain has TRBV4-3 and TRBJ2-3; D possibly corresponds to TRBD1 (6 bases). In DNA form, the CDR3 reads TGCGCCAGCAGCCAATTACAGGGAGCAGATACGCAGTATTTT. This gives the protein CASSQLQGADTQYF.